This T cell receptor beta chain was recorded in a study of cytomegalovirus exposure and HLA in healthy donors. Study-wide context: Unique TCRs from HLA-typed donors, 80 million to 90 million of them, were held in an early data release. Study-level points and caveats: In a later analysis, TCR beta V- and J-gene trimming showed a link to a missense DCLRE1C variant.

This CDR3 region has 17 residues. Looked up from germline, CDR1 is MNHEY and CDR2 is SMNVEV (reference sequence). J was trimmed by 5 bases and V by 4 bases; bases with no gene match: 15. Concerning this clone: Its antigen is undetermined.

Primers: 60 Vbeta forward and 13 Jbeta reverse. Clones were read by immunoSEQ multiplex PCR, and TCRdb kept only the in-frame ones, dropping some. The repertoire holds more than 250,000 clones, with roughly 90% as singletons. The chain is built from TRBV27 and TRBJ2-7; 9 nucleotides match TRBD1. The TCR was taken from a woman aged 18-29 years in good health and CMV-seronegative. The source material was PBMCs. CDR3 residues: CASSSPRGQGFNHEQYF. In nucleotides, the CDR3 is TGTGCCAGCAGTTCCCCAAGGGGACAGGGCTTTAACCACGAGCAGTACTTC.